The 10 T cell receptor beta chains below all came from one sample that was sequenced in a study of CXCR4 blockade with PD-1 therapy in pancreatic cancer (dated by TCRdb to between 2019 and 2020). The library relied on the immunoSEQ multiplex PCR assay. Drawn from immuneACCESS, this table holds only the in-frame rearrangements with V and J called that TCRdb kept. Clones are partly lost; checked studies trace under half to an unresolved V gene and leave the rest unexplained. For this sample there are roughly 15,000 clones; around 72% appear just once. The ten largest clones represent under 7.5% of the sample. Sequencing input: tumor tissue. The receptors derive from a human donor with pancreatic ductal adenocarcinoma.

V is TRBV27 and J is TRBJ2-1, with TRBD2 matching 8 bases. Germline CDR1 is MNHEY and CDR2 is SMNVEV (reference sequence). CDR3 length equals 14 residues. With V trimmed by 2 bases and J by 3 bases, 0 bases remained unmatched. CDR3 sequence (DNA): TGTGCCAGCAGTTTAGCGGGAGGCTACAATGAGCAGTTCTTC. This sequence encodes CASSLAGGYNEQFF.

The CDR3 spells CASSIQSSGNTIYF. CDR3 nucleotides: TGTGCCAGTAGTATCCAGAGCTCTGGAAACACCATATATTTT. The rearrangement links TRBV19 to TRBJ1-3, with D uncertain. CDR1 and CDR2 from the germline V gene are LNHDA and SQIVND (reference sequence). This CDR3 is built from 14 residues. The ends were cut back, 3 bases at V and 0 bases at J, with 6 bases in the middle.

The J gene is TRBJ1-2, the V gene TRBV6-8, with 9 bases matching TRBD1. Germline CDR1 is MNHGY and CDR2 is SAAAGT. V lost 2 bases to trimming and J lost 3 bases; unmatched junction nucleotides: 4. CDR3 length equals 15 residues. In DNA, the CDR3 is TGTGCCAGCAGTTACCGGACAGGGGTGGACTATGGCTACACCTTC. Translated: CASSYRTGVDYGYTF.

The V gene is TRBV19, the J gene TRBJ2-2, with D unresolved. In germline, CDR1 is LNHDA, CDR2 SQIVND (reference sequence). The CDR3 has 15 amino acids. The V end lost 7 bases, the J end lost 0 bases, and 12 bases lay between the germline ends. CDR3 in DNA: TGTGCCAGTACCCGGGCAGTAGCGAACACCGGGGAGCTGTTTTTT. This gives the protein CASTRAVANTGELFF. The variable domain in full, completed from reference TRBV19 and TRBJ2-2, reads DGGITQSPKYLFRKEGQNVTLSCEQNLNHDAMYWYRQDPGQGLRLIYYSQIVNDFQKGDIAEGYSVSREKKESFPLTVTSAQKNPTAFYLCASTRAVANTGELFFGEGSRLTVL.

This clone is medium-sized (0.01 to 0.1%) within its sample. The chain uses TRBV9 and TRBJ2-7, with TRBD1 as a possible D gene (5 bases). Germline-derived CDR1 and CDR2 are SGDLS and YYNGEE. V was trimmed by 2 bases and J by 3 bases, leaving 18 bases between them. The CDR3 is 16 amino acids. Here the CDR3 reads CASSVSGQGSVYEQYF. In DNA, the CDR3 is TGTGCCAGCAGCGTTTCCGGGCAGGGAAGCGTCTACGAGCAGTACTTC.

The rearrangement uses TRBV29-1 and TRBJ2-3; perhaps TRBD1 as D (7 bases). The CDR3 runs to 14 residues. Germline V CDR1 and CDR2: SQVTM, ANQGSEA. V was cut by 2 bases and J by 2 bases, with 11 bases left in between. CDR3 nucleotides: TGCAGCGTTGAACCAGGGGGGACCACAGATACGCAGTATTTT. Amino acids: CSVEPGGTTDTQYF.

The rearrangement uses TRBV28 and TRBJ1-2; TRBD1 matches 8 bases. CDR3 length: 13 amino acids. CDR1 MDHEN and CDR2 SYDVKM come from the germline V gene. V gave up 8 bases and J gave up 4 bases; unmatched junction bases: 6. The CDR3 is CASRGQGIYGYTF. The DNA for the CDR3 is TGTGCCAGCCGCGGACAGGGAATCTATGGCTACACCTTC.

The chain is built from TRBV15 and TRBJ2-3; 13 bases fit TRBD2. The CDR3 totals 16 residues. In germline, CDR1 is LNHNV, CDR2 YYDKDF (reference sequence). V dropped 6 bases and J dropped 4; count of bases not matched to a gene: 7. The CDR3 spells CATSLGLAGAPDTQYF. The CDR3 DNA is TGTGCCACCAGTCTAGGACTAGCGGGAGCCCCAGATACGCAGTATTTT.

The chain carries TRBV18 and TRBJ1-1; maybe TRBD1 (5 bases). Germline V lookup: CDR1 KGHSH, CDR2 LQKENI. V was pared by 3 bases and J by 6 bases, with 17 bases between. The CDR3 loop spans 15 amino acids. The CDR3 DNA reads TGTGCCAGCTCACCGACGTCCTCAGGGAATTCTGAAGCTTTCTTT. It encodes CASSPTSSGNSEAFF.

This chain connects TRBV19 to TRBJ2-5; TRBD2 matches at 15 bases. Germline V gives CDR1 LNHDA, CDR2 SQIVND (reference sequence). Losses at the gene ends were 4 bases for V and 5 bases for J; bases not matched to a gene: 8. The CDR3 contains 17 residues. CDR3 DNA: TGTGCCAGTAGTAGTGGACTAGCGGGAGGGGTAGGGGAGACCCAGTACTTC. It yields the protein CASSSGLAGGVGETQYF. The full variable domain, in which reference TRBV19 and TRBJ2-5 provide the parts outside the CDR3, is DGGITQSPKYLFRKEGQNVTLSCEQNLNHDAMYWYRQDPGQGLRLIYYSQIVNDFQKGDIAEGYSVSREKKESFPLTVTSAQKNPTAFYLCASSSGLAGGVGETQYFGPGTRLLVL.